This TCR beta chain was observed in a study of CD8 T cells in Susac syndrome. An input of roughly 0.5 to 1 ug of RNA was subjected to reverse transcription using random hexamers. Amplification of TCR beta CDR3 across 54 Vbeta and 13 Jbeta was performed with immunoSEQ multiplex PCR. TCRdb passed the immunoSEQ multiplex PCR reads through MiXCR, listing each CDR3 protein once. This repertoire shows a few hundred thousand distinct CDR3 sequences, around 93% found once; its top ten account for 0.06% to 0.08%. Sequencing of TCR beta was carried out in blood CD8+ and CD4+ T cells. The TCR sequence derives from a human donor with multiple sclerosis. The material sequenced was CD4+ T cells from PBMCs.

CDR3 sequence: CSGSGQGYNEQFF. DNA of the CDR3: TGCAGCGGTTCAGGACAGGGCTACAATGAGCAGTTCTTC. The chain has TRBV29-1 and TRBJ2-1; 8 positions match TRBD1. This CDR3 is built from 13 residues. CDR1 and CDR2 from the germline V gene are SQVTM and ANQGSEA. Trimming removed 7 bases from V and 3 bases from J; junction bases left unmatched: 5.